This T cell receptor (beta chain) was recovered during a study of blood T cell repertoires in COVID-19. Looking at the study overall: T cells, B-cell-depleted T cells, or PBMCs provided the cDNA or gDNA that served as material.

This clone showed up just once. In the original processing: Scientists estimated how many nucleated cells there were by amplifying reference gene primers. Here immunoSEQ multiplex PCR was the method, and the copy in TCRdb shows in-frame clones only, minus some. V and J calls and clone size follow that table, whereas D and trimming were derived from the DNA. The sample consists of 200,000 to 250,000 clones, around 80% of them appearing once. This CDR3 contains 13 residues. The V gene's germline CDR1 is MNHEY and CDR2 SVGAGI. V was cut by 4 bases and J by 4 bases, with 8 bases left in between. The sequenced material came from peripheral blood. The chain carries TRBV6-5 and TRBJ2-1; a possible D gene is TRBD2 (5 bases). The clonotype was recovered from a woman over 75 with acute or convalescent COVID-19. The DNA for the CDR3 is TGTGCCAGCAGTTTCACTAGATACAATGAGCAGTTCTTC. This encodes CASSFTRYNEQFF.